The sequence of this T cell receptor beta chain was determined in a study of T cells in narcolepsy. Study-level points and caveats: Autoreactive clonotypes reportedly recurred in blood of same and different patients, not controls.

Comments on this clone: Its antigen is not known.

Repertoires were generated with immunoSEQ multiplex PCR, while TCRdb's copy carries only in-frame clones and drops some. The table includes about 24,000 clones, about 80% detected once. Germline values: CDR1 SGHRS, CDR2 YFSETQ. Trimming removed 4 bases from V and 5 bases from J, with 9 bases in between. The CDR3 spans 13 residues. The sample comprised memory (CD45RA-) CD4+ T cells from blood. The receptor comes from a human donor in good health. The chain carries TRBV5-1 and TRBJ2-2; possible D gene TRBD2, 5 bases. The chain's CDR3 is CASSPSGTGELFF. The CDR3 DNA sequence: TGCGCCAGCAGCCCATCGGGGACCGGGGAGCTGTTTTTT.